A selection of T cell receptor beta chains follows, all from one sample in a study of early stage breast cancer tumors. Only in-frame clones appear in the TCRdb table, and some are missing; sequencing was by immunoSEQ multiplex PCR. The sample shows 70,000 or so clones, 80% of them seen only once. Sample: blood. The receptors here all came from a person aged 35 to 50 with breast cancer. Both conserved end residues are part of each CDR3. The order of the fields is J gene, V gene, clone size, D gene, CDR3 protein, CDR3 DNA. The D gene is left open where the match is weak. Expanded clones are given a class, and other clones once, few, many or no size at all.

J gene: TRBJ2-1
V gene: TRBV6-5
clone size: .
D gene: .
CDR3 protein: CATRNVGNEQFF
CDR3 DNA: TGTGCCACCCGGAACGTGGGGAATGAGCAGTTCTTC

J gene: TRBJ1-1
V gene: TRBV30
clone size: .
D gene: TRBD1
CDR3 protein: CAWSVTGGTEAFF
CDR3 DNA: TGTGCCTGGAGTGTAACAGGGGGCACTGAAGCTTTCTTT

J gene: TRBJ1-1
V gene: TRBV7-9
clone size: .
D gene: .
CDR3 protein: CASSLVGEGNTEAFF
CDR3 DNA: TGTGCCAGCAGCTTAGTAGGGGAGGGGAACACTGAAGCTTTCTTT

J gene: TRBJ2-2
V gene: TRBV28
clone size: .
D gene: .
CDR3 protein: CASSLFQAGELFF
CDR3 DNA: TGTGCCAGCAGTTTATTTCAGGCCGGGGAGCTGTTTTTT

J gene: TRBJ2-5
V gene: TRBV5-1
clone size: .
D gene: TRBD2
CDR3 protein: CASRSSGMYQETQYF
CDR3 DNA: TGCGCCAGCAGATCTAGCGGAATGTACCAAGAGACCCAGTACTTC

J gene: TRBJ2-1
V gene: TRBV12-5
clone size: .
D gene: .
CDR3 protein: CASGLVLGDSYNEQFF
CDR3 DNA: TGTGCTAGTGGTTTGGTACTGGGAGACTCCTACAATGAGCAGTTCTTC

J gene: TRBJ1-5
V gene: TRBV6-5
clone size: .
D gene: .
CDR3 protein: CASSEAGKQPQHF
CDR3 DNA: TGTGCCAGCAGTGAAGCAGGGAAGCAGCCCCAGCATTTT

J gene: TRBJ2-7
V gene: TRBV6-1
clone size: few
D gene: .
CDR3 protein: CASSELYEQYF
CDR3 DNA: TGTGCCAGCAGTGAATTGTACGAGCAGTACTTC

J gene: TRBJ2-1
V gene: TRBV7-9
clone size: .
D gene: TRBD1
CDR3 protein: CASSFSGQGADEQFF
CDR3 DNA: TGTGCCAGCAGCTTTTCGGGACAGGGGGCGGATGAGCAGTTCTTC

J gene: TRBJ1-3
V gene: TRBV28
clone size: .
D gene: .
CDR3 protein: CASSLRRRGGNTIYF
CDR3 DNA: TGTGCCAGCAGCCTTAGGCGGAGGGGGGGAAACACCATATATTTT

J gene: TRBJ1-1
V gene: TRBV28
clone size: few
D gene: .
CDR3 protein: CASSFSPITAPATEAFF
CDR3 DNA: TGTGCCAGCAGTTTCTCACCCATTACCGCCCCGGCCACTGAAGCTTTCTTT

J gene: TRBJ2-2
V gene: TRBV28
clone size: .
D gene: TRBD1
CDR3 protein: CASRGQGDGELFF
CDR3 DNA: TGTGCCAGCCGGGGACAGGGAGACGGGGAGCTGTTTTTT

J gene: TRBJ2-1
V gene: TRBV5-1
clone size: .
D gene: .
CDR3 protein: CASSLGATDNEQFF
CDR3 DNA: TGCGCCAGCAGCTTGGGGGCGACAGACAATGAGCAGTTCTTC

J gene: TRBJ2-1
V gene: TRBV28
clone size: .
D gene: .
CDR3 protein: CASSLYAGLSYNEQFF
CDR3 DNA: TGTGCCAGCAGTTTATATGCGGGTCTTTCCTACAATGAGCAGTTCTTC

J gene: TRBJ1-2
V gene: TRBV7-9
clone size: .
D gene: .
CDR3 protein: CASSLTGINYGYTF
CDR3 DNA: TGTGCCAGCAGCCTTACAGGGATTAACTATGGCTACACCTTC

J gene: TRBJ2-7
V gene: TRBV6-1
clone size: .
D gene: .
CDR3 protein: CAASRGPSSYEQYF
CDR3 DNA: TGTGCCGCTTCACGGGGGCCTAGCTCCTACGAGCAGTACTTC

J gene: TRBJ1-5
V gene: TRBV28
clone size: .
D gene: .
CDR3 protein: CASSLESNQPQHF
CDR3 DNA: TGTGCCAGCAGTTTAGAGAGCAATCAGCCCCAGCATTTT

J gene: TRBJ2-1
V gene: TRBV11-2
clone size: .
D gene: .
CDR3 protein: CASSLGGQYNEQFF
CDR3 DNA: TGTGCCAGCAGCTTAGGTGGACAATACAATGAGCAGTTCTTC

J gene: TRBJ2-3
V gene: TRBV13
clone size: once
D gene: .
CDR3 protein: CASSGGVTDTQYF
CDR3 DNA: TGTGCCAGCAGCGGGGGAGTGACAGATACGCAGTATTTT